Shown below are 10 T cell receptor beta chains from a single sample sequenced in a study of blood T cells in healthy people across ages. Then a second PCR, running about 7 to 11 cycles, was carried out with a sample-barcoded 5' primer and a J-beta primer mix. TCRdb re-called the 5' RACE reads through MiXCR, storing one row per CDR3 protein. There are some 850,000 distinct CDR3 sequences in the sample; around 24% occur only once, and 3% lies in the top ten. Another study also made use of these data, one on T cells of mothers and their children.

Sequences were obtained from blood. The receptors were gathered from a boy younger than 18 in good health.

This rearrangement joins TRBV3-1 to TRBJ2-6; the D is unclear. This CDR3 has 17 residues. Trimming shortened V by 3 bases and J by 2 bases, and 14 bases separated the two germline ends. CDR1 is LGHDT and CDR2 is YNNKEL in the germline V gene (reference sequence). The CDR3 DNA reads TGTGCCAGCAGCCATTTAGGAAGTCGAGCTGGGGCCAACGTCCTGACTTTC. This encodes CASSHLGSRAGANVLTF.

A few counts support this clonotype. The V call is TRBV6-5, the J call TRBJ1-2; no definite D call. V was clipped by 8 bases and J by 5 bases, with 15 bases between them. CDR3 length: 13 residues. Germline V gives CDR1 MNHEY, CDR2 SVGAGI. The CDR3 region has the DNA TGTGCCAGCCAGTCCCAAGCGGATTATGGCTACACCTTC. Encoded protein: CASQSQADYGYTF.

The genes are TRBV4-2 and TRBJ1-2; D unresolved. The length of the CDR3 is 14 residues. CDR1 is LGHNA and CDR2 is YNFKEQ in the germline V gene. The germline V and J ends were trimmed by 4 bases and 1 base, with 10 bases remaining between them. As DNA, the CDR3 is TGTGCCAGCAGCCGACCAGGCGATAACTATGGCTACACCTTC. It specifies CASSRPGDNYGYTF.

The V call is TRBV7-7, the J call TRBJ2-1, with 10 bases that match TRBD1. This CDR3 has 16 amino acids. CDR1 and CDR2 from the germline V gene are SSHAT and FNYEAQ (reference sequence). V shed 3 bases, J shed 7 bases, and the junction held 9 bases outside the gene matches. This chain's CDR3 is CASSLTLGTGVNEQFF. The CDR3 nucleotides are TGTGCCAGCAGCTTGACCCTCGGGACAGGGGTGAATGAGCAGTTCTTC.

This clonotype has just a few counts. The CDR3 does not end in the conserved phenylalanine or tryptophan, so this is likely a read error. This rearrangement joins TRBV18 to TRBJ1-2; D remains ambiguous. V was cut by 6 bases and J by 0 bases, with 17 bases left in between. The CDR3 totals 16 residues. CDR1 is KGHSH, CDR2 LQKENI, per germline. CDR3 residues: CASSPGVGRSNYGYTL. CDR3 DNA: TGTGCCAGCTCCCCGGGCGTCGGCAGATCTAACTATGGCTACACCCTC.

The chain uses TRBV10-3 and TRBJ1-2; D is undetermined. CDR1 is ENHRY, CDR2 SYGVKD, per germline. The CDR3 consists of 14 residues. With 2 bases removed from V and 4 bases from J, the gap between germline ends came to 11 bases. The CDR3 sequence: CAISEPPQAYGYTF. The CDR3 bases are TGTGCCATCAGTGAGCCCCCCCAGGCCTATGGCTACACCTTC.

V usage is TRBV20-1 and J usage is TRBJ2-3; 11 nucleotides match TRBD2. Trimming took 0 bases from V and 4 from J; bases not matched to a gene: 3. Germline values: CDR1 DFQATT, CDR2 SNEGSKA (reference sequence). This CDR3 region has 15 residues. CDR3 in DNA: TGCAGTGCTAGAGATAAACTAGCGGGGGCAGATACGCAGTATTTT. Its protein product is CSARDKLAGADTQYF.

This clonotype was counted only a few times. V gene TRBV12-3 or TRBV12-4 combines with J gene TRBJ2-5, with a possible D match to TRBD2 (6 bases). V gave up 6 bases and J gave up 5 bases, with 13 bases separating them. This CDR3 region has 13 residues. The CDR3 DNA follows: TGTGCCAGCAGGTGGACGGGGAGGGAGACCCAGTACTTC. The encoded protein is CASRWTGRETQYF.

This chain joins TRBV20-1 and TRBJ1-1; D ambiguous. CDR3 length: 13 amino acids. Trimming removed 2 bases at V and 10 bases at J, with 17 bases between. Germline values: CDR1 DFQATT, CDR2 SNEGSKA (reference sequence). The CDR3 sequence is CSARNPAFGSAFF. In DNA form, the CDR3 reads TGCAGTGCTAGAAACCCAGCTTTCGGCTCAGCTTTCTTT.

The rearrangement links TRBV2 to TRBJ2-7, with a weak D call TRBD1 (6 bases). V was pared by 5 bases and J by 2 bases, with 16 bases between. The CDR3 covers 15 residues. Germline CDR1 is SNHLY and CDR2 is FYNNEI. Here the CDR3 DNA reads TGTGCCAGCAGTACAGGGTTTCCTTTCCCCTACGAGCAGTACTTC. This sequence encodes CASSTGFPFPYEQYF.